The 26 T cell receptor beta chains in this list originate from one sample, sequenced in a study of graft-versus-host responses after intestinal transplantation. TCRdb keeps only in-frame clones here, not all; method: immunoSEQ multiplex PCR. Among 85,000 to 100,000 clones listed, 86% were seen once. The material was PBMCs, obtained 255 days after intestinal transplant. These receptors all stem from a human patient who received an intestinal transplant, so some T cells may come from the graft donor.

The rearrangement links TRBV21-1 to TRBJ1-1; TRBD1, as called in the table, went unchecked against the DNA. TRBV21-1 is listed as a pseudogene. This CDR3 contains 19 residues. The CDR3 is CASSNFRTGPEKPNTEAFF. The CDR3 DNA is TGTGCCAGCAGCAACTTTCGCACAGGGCCTGAAAAACCGAACACTGAAGCTTTCTTT.

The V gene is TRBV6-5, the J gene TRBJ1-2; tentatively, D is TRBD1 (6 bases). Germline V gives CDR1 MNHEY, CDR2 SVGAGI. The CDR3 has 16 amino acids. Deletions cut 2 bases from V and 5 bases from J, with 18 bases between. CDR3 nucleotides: TGTGCCAGCAGTTACCCCCAGGGGAAGGGGGGATATGGCTACACCTTC. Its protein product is CASSYPQGKGGYGYTF.

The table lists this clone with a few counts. The CDR3 DNA is TGTGCCAGCAGTTACTCGGACAGGGTATACTACGAGCAGTACTTC. Residues: CASSYSDRVYYEQYF. The chain couples TRBV6-6 to TRBJ2-7; TRBD1 agrees at 8 bases. V was clipped by 0 bases and J by 3 bases; unmatched bases: 4. The V gene's germline CDR1 is MNHNY and CDR2 SVGAGI (reference sequence). This CDR3 comprises 15 residues.

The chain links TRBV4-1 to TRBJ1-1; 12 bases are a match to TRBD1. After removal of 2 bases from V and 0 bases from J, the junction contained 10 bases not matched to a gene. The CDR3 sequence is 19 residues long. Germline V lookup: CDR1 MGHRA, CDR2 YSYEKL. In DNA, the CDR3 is TGCGCCAGCAGCCAAATAGGGACAGGGGGCATTTGGGTGAACACTGAAGCTTTCTTT. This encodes CASSQIGTGGIWVNTEAFF.

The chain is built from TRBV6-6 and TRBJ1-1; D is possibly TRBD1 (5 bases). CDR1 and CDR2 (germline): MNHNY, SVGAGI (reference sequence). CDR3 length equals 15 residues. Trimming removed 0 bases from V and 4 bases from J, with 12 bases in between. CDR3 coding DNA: TGTGCCAGCAGTTACTCGAAGTGGGGACCCACTGAAGCTTTCTTT. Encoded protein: CASSYSKWGPTEAFF.

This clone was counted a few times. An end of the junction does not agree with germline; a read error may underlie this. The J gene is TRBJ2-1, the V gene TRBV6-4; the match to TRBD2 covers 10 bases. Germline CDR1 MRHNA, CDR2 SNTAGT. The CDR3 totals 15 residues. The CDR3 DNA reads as TGTGCCAGCAGTTACTCCGGGACTAGCGACAATGAGCAGTTCTTC. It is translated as CASSYSGTSDNEQFF.

CDR3 in amino acids: CASSPGGSTEAFF. The CDR3 nucleotides are TGTGCCAGCAGCCCTGGGGGGAGCACTGAAGCTTTCTTT. The rearrangement links TRBV6-1 to TRBJ1-1; D perhaps matches TRBD1 (5 bases). The germline gives CDR1 MNHNS, CDR2 SASEGT. V shed 6 bases and J shed 4 bases, with 12 bases lying between them. This CDR3 spans 13 amino acids.

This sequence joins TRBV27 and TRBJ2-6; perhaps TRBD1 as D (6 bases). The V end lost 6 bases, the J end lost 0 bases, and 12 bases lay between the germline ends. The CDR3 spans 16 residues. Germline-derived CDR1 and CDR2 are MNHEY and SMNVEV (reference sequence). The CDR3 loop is CASRTGEGSGANVLTF. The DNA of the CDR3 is TGTGCCAGCAGGACAGGAGAGGGCTCTGGGGCCAACGTCCTGACTTTC.

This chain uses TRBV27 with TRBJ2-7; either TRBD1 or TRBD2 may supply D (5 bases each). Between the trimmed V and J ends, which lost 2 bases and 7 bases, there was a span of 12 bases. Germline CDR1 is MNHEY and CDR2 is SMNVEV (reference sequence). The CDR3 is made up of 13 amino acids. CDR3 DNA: TGTGCCAGCAGTTTAGGCGCAGGGAGAGAGCAGTACTTC. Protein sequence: CASSLGAGREQYF.

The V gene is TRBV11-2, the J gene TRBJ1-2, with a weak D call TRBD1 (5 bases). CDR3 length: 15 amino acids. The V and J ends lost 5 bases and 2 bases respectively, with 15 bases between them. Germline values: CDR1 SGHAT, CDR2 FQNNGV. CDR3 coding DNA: TGTGCCAGCAGCACCTCGACCGGGGCCAACTATGGCTACACCTTC. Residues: CASSTSTGANYGYTF. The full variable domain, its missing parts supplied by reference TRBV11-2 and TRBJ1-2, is EAGVAQSPRYKIIEKRQSVAFWCNPISGHATLYWYQQILGQGPKLLIQFQNNGVVDDSQLPKDRFSAERLKGVDSTLKIQPAKLEDSAVYLCASSTSTGANYGYTFGSGTRLTVV.

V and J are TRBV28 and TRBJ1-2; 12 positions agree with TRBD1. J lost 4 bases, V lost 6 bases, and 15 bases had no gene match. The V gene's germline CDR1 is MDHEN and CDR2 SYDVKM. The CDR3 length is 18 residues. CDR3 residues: CASRAMGTGGFIGYGYTF. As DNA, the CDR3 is TGTGCCAGCAGGGCCATGGGGACAGGGGGCTTTATTGGCTATGGCTACACCTTC.

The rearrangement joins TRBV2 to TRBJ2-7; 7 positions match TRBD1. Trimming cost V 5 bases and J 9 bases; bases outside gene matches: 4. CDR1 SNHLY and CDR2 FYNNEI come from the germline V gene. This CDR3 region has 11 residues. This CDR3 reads CASSLQGRQYV. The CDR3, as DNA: TGTGCCAGCAGTCTACAGGGGCGGCAGTACGTC.

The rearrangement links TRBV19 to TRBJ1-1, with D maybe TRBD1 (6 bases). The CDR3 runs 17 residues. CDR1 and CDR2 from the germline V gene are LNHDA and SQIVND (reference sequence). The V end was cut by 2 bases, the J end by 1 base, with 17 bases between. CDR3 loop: CASSILTGRGSNTEAFF. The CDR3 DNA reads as TGTGCCAGTAGTATATTGACTGGGAGGGGGTCGAACACTGAAGCTTTCTTT.

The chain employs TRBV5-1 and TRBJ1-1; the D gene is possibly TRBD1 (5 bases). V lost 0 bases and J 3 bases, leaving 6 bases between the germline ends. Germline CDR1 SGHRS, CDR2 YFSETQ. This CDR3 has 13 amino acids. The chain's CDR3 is CASSLDRYTEAFF. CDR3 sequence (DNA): TGCGCCAGCAGCTTGGACAGGTACACTGAAGCTTTCTTT.

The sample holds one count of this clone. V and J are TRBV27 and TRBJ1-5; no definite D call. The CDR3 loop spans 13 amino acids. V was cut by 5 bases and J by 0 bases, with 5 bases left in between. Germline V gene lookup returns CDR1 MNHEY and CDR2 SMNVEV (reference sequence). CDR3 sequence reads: CASSPFSNQPQHF. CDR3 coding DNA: TGTGCCAGCAGTCCATTTAGCAATCAGCCCCAGCATTTT.

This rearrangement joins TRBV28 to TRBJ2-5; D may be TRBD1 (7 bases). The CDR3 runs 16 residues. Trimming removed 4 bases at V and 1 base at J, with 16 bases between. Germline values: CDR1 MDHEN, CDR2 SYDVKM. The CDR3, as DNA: TGTGCCAGCAGTTCAACGGCAGGGGGGACCCAAGAGACCCAGTACTTC. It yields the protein CASSSTAGGTQETQYF.

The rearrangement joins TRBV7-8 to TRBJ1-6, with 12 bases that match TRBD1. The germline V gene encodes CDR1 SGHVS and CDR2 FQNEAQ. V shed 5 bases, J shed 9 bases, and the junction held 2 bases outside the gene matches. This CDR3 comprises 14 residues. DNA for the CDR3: TGTGCCAGCAGCCGGGACAGGGGGCGTTCACCCCTCCACTTT. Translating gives CASSRDRGRSPLHF.

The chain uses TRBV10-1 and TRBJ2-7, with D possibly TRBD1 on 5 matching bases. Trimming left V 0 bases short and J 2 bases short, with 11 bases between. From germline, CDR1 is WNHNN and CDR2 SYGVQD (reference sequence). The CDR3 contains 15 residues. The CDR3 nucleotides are TGCGCCAGCAGTGAGTCGACCCAGGGAACCTACGAGCAGTACTTC. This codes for CASSESTQGTYEQYF.

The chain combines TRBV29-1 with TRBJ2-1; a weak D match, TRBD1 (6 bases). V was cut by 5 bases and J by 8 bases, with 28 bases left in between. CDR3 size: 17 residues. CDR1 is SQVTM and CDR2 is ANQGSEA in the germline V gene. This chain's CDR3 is CSVFPQGTGPIYDEQFF. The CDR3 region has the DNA TGCAGCGTTTTTCCACAGGGAACGGGCCCGATTTACGATGAGCAGTTCTTC.

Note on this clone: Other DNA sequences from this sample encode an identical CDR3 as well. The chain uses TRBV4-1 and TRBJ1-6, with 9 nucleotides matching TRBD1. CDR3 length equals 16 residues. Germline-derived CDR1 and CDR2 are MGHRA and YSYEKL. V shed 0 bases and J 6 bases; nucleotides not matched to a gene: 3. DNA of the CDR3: TGCGCCAGCAGCCAAGAGGGGACAGGGTTTAATTCACCCCTCCACTTT. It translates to CASSQEGTGFNSPLHF.

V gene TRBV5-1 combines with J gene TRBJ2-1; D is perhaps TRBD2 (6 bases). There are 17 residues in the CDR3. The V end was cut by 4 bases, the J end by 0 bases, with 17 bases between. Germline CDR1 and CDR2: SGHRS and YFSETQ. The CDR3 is CASSSLGSGDSYNEQFF. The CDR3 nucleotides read TGCGCCAGCAGCAGCTTGGGGTCGGGGGACTCCTACAATGAGCAGTTCTTC.

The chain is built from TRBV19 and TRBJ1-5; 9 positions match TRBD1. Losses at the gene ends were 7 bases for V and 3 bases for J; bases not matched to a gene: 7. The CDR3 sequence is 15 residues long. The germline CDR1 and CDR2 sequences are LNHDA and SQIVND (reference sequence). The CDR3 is CASTSTGGPNQPQHF. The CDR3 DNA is TGTGCCAGTACCTCCACAGGGGGCCCCAATCAGCCCCAGCATTTT.

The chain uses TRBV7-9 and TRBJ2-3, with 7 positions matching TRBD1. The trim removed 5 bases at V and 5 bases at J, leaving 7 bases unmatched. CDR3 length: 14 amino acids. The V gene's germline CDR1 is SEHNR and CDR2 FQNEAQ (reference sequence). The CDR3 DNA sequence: TGTGCCAGCAGCGCCCCTCGGGACAGAGATACGCAGTATTTT. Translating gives CASSAPRDRDTQYF. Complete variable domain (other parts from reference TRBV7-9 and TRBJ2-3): DTGVSQNPRHKITKRGQNVTFRCDPISEHNRLYWYRQTLGQGPEFLTYFQNEAQLEKSRLLSDRFSAERPKGSFSTLEIQRTEQGDSAMYLCASSAPRDRDTQYFGPGTRLTVL.

For the CDR3, the DNA is TGTGCCAGCAGTTTGCTTTGGACTGACCTCTACAATGAGCAGTTCTTC. Protein product: CASSLLWTDLYNEQFF. The chain couples TRBV27 to TRBJ2-1; possibly TRBD2 for D (5 bases). The CDR3 covers 16 residues. Looked up from germline, CDR1 is MNHEY and CDR2 is SMNVEV (reference sequence). The ends were cut back, 3 bases at V and 3 bases at J, with 15 bases in the middle.

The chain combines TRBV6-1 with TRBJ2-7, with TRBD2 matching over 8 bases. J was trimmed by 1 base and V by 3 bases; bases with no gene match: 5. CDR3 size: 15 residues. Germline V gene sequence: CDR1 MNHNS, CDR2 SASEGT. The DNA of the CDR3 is TGTGCCAGCAGTGATCCGGGACTAGTTTCCTACGAGCAGTACGTC. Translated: CASSDPGLVSYEQYV.

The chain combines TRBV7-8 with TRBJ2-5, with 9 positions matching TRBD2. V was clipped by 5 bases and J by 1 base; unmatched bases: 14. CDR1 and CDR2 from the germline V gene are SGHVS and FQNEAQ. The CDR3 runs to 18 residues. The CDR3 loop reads CASSPYPAGGPLQETQYF. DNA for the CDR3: TGTGCCAGCAGCCCCTATCCAGCGGGGGGACCCCTCCAAGAGACCCAGTACTTC.